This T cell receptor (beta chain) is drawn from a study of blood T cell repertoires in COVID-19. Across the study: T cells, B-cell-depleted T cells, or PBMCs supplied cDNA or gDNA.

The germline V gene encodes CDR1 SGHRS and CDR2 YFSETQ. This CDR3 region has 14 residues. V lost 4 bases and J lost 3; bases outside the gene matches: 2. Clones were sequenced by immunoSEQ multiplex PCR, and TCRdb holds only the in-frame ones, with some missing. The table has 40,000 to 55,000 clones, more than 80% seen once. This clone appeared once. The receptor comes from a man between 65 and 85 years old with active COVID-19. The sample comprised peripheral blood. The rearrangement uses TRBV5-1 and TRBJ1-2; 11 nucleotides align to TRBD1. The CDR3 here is CASSPGQGDYGYTF. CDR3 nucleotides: TGCGCCAGCAGCCCGGGACAGGGGGACTATGGCTACACCTTC.